Presented here are 5 T cell receptor beta chains from one specimen sequenced in a study of T cell repertoires in cytomegalovirus infection. TCRdb called the reads again in MiXCR, with one record for every CDR3 protein. The sample records roughly 760,000 distinct CDR3 sequences, about a third being singletons. The material sequenced was PBMCs. These receptors all stem from a human donor in good health (CMV status not recorded). Some clones in this sample may be carry-over from other donors' samples.

Of note for this clonotype: This likely comes from a read error, as the CDR3 has no conserved phenylalanine or tryptophan at its end. This chain joins TRBV15 and TRBJ1-4; D perhaps matches TRBD1 (5 bases). The V gene's germline CDR1 is LNHNV and CDR2 YYDKDF (reference sequence). The CDR3 consists of 17 residues. V lost 3 bases and J lost 6, with 20 bases in between. The CDR3 reads CATSSGASKRGDEKLFS. As DNA, the CDR3 is TGTGCCACCAGCAGCGGGGCGTCAAAGCGGGGGGATGAAAAACTGTTTTCT.

This clonotype occurred many times. The chain carries TRBV7-2 and TRBJ1-6, with a possible D match to TRBD1 (5 bases). CDR1 is SGHTA and CDR2 is FQGNSA in the germline V gene. This CDR3 has 15 amino acids. V lost 5 bases to trimming and J lost 8 bases, with 16 bases between them. The CDR3 here is CASSAWGGGYSPLHF. DNA for the CDR3: TGTGCCAGCAGCGCCTGGGGCGGGGGATATTCACCCCTCCACTTT.

There are a few counts of this clonotype. The chain combines TRBV28 with TRBJ1-6, with D possibly being TRBD1 (5 bases). Trimming pared 5 bases from V and 5 bases from J, leaving 16 bases between. Germline loops: CDR1 MDHEN, CDR2 SYDVKM. The CDR3 loop spans 16 amino acids. The CDR3 loop is CASSLPGFRDNSPLHF. CDR3 DNA sequence: TGTGCCAGCAGTCTCCCAGGGTTTAGGGATAATTCACCCCTCCACTTT.

The chain recombines TRBV28 with TRBJ1-1, with unresolved D. Germline assignment: CDR1 MDHEN and CDR2 SYDVKM. The CDR3 totals 14 residues. V was pared by 3 bases and J by 2 bases, with 10 bases between. CDR3 amino acids: CASSFGWANTEAFF. CDR3 DNA sequence: TGTGCCAGCAGTTTCGGGTGGGCTAACACTGAAGCTTTCTTT.

This clonotype was recorded a few times. J is TRBJ2-1 and V is TRBV7-9, with 8 positions matching TRBD2. Trimming cost V 5 bases and J 0 bases; bases outside gene matches: 9. This CDR3 contains 17 residues. Germline CDR1 SEHNR, CDR2 FQNEAQ (reference sequence). The CDR3 here is CASSPREGRSSYNEQFF. Written as DNA, the CDR3 is TGTGCCAGCAGCCCCCGGGAGGGCAGAAGCTCCTACAATGAGCAGTTCTTC.